This is a list of T cell receptor beta chains from one sample in a study of shared clonotypes between healthy human individuals. Sequencing used immunoSEQ multiplex PCR; TCRdb keeps in-frame clones, though not all of them. The sample comprises 1.5 million to 2.5 million clones, about 95% of which are singletons, and 1.2% rests with the top ten. Sequencing input: naive CD8+ T cells sorted from blood. The receptors were gathered from a man between 18 and 35 years old in good health. CDR3s include the opening cysteine and the closing phenylalanine or tryptophan. Each record gives: clone size, D gene, V gene, J gene, CDR3 DNA, CDR3 protein. A D gene is named only where the DNA matches it firmly. Rows give clone size only sometimes, using once, few, many, or a class for an expanded clone.

clone_size: NA
d_call: TRBD1
v_call: TRBV11-2
j_call: TRBJ2-7
cdr3_nt: TGTGCCAGCGGTCAGGGGGCCTACGAGCAGTACTTC
cdr3_aa: CASGQGAYEQYF

clone_size: NA
d_call: NA
v_call: TRBV23-1
j_call: TRBJ1-1
cdr3_nt: TGCGCCAGCAGTCAATCCGGCAGGGGAAAGAACACTGAAGCTTTCTTT
cdr3_aa: CASSQSGRGKNTEAFF

clone_size: NA
d_call: TRBD2
v_call: TRBV5-1
j_call: TRBJ2-3
cdr3_nt: TGCGCCAGCAGCTTGGACCTAGCGGGGGGCACAGATACGCAGTATTTT
cdr3_aa: CASSLDLAGGTDTQYF

clone_size: NA
d_call: NA
v_call: TRBV7-3
j_call: TRBJ2-7
cdr3_nt: TGTGCCAGCAGCTCCTCCCCGGGGTACGAGCAGTACTTC
cdr3_aa: CASSSSPGYEQYF

clone_size: once
d_call: TRBD2
v_call: TRBV5-1
j_call: TRBJ2-1
cdr3_nt: TGCGCCAGCAGCTGGGGACTAGCGGGAGGTTCCACCTACAATGAGCAGTTCTTC
cdr3_aa: CASSWGLAGGSTYNEQFF

clone_size: NA
d_call: NA
v_call: TRBV5-4
j_call: TRBJ2-5
cdr3_nt: TGTGCCAGCAGCTTGGGGGGTTTGGGGCCCGTTCGGGAGACCCAGTACTTC
cdr3_aa: CASSLGGLGPVRETQYF

clone_size: NA
d_call: TRBD1
v_call: TRBV11-2
j_call: TRBJ2-4
cdr3_nt: TGTGCCAGCAGCTCCGGGACAGGGGGAATCGAAAACATTCAGTACTTC
cdr3_aa: CASSSGTGGIENIQYF

clone_size: NA
d_call: NA
v_call: TRBV4-3
j_call: TRBJ1-1
cdr3_nt: TGCGCCAGCAGCCTGTCAACCCCGACAGAAGGTGGGACTGAAGCTTTCTTT
cdr3_aa: CASSLSTPTEGGTEAFF

clone_size: NA
d_call: NA
v_call: TRBV10-2
j_call: TRBJ2-1
cdr3_nt: TGCGCCAGCAGTGAGGGGGGCGAGCAGTTCTTC
cdr3_aa: CASSEGGEQFF

clone_size: NA
d_call: TRBD1
v_call: TRBV28
j_call: TRBJ2-7
cdr3_nt: TGTGCCAGCCGCCTTCAGGGGACAGGGGTTTACGAGCAGTACTTC
cdr3_aa: CASRLQGTGVYEQYF

clone_size: NA
d_call: NA
v_call: TRBV28
j_call: TRBJ2-3
cdr3_nt: TGTGCCAGCAGTTTTTCCACTAGCACAGATACGCAGTATTTT
cdr3_aa: CASSFSTSTDTQYF

clone_size: NA
d_call: NA
v_call: TRBV6-1
j_call: TRBJ2-7
cdr3_nt: TGTGCCAGCAGTGCAGCACTCTCCTACGAGCAGTACTTC
cdr3_aa: CASSAALSYEQYF

clone_size: NA
d_call: NA
v_call: TRBV2
j_call: TRBJ2-3
cdr3_nt: TGTGCCAGCAGTGACAGGGAGGAGCCAGATACGCAGTATTTT
cdr3_aa: CASSDREEPDTQYF

clone_size: NA
d_call: NA
v_call: TRBV5-1
j_call: TRBJ2-7
cdr3_nt: TGCGCCAGCAGCCCCGGGTCCGACTACGAGCAGTACTTC
cdr3_aa: CASSPGSDYEQYF

clone_size: NA
d_call: NA
v_call: TRBV6-1
j_call: TRBJ2-3
cdr3_nt: TGTGCCAGCAGTGACGGAAGGGGGGACCTCGGTACGCAGTATTTT
cdr3_aa: CASSDGRGDLGTQYF

clone_size: NA
d_call: NA
v_call: TRBV27
j_call: TRBJ2-7
cdr3_nt: TGTGCCAGCAGCCGGGTCAGGGACGAGCAGTACTTC
cdr3_aa: CASSRVRDEQYF

clone_size: NA
d_call: NA
v_call: TRBV30
j_call: TRBJ2-5
cdr3_nt: TGTGCCTGGAGTGTAGGCGCACAAGAGACCCAGTACTTC
cdr3_aa: CAWSVGAQETQYF

clone_size: NA
d_call: TRBD2
v_call: TRBV19
j_call: TRBJ2-3
cdr3_nt: TGTGCCAGTAGTGATGGACTAGCGGATAGCACAGATACGCAGTATTTT
cdr3_aa: CASSDGLADSTDTQYF

clone_size: NA
d_call: TRBD2
v_call: TRBV6-6
j_call: TRBJ2-7
cdr3_nt: TGTGCCAGCAGTTCTGCATCTAGCGGCGACGACGAGCAGTACTTC
cdr3_aa: CASSSASSGDDEQYF

clone_size: once
d_call: NA
v_call: TRBV5-8
j_call: TRBJ2-5
cdr3_nt: TGTGCCAGCAGCCCCCTCGAAACCCTGGAGACCCAGTACTTC
cdr3_aa: CASSPLETLETQYF

clone_size: once
d_call: NA
v_call: TRBV5-1
j_call: TRBJ2-7
cdr3_nt: TGCGCCAGCAGCTTGGAACCAGAGTTGACCTACGAGCAGTACTTC
cdr3_aa: CASSLEPELTYEQYF

clone_size: NA
d_call: NA
v_call: TRBV10-1
j_call: TRBJ2-3
cdr3_nt: TGCGCCAGCAGTTTTTGGGAGTTCACAGATACGCAGTATTTT
cdr3_aa: CASSFWEFTDTQYF

clone_size: NA
d_call: NA
v_call: TRBV7-7
j_call: TRBJ2-7
cdr3_nt: TGTGCTAGCAGCCAAGGACGGCACTACGAGCAGTACTTC
cdr3_aa: CASSQGRHYEQYF

clone_size: NA
d_call: NA
v_call: TRBV5-6
j_call: TRBJ1-1
cdr3_nt: TGTGCCAGCAGCCTTACGTACACTGAAGCTTTCTTT
cdr3_aa: CASSLTYTEAFF

clone_size: NA
d_call: NA
v_call: TRBV7-9
j_call: TRBJ2-5
cdr3_nt: TGTGCCAGCAGCTTAGGTACAGGGGAGGGGGAGACCCAGTACTTC
cdr3_aa: CASSLGTGEGETQYF

clone_size: NA
d_call: TRBD1
v_call: TRBV5-4
j_call: TRBJ1-1
cdr3_nt: TGTGCCAGCAGCTTACGTCCCGGGACAGGGGAGAACACTGAAGCTTTCTTT
cdr3_aa: CASSLRPGTGENTEAFF

clone_size: NA
d_call: NA
v_call: TRBV4-1
j_call: TRBJ1-6
cdr3_nt: TGCGCCAGCAGCCAAGTACGATGGGGAGATGAGTCACCCCTCCACTTT
cdr3_aa: CASSQVRWGDESPLHF

clone_size: NA
d_call: NA
v_call: TRBV5-4
j_call: TRBJ2-7
cdr3_nt: TGTGCCAGCAGGGAAGGGGGTGGGGTTGGCGAGCAGTACTTC
cdr3_aa: CASREGGGVGEQYF

clone_size: NA
d_call: TRBD2
v_call: TRBV9
j_call: TRBJ2-7
cdr3_nt: TGTGCCAGCAGCGTAGGGACTAGCGGGAACTCCTACGAGCAGTACTTC
cdr3_aa: CASSVGTSGNSYEQYF

clone_size: NA
d_call: TRBD2
v_call: TRBV13
j_call: TRBJ2-7
cdr3_nt: TGTGCCAGCAGCCCGCTGGGGACTAGCGCCTACGAGCAGTACTTC
cdr3_aa: CASSPLGTSAYEQYF

clone_size: NA
d_call: NA
v_call: TRBV5-6
j_call: TRBJ2-5
cdr3_nt: TGTGCCAGCAGCACCACAAGCCAAGAGACCCAGTACTTC
cdr3_aa: CASSTTSQETQYF

clone_size: NA
d_call: NA
v_call: TRBV5-5
j_call: TRBJ1-1
cdr3_nt: TGTGCCAGCAGCTGGGGCGGGACGGGGAACACTGAAGCTTTCTTT
cdr3_aa: CASSWGGTGNTEAFF

clone_size: NA
d_call: NA
v_call: TRBV27
j_call: TRBJ1-5
cdr3_nt: TGTGCCAGCAGTTTCGGCGGGGATCAGCCCCAGCATTTT
cdr3_aa: CASSFGGDQPQHF

clone_size: once
d_call: NA
v_call: TRBV5-6
j_call: TRBJ2-4
cdr3_nt: TGTGCCAGCAGTCCTCAGGGGGGGTTAGCCAAAAACATTCAGTACTTC
cdr3_aa: CASSPQGGLAKNIQYF

clone_size: NA
d_call: TRBD1
v_call: TRBV25-1
j_call: TRBJ1-6
cdr3_nt: TGTGCCAGCAGTATGACAGGGGACAATTCCCCCCTCCACTTT
cdr3_aa: CASSMTGDNSPLHF

clone_size: NA
d_call: NA
v_call: TRBV9
j_call: TRBJ1-3
cdr3_nt: TGTGCCAGCAGCCCAGACGAGGGGCACACCATATATTTT
cdr3_aa: CASSPDEGHTIYF

clone_size: NA
d_call: TRBD1
v_call: TRBV5-6
j_call: TRBJ1-2
cdr3_nt: TGTGCCAGCAGCCAAGGACAGGGGCTGGGGTATGGCTACACCTTC
cdr3_aa: CASSQGQGLGYGYTF

clone_size: NA
d_call: NA
v_call: TRBV30
j_call: TRBJ2-1
cdr3_nt: TGTGCCTGGAGTGTAAGTACCAGCAATGAGCAGTTCTTC
cdr3_aa: CAWSVSTSNEQFF

clone_size: NA
d_call: TRBD2
v_call: TRBV9
j_call: TRBJ2-5
cdr3_nt: TGTGCCAGCAGCGTAGCTGGGGGACTAGCGAAAGAGACCCAGTACTTC
cdr3_aa: CASSVAGGLAKETQYF